These 24 T cell receptor beta chains were all obtained from the same sample, sequenced in a study of cytomegalovirus exposure and HLA in healthy donors. The data were produced by immunoSEQ multiplex PCR, yet TCRdb's version contains in-frame clones alone and is incomplete. The sample lists 150,000 or so clones, approximately 94% seen once, with about 2% in the top ten. The specimen sequenced was PBMCs. The receptor source for this set is a man aged 18 to 30 in good health and CMV-seropositive.

The rearrangement links TRBV11-2 to TRBJ2-5; D may be TRBD1 (5 bases). The CDR3 is 16 residues long. Trimming removed 4 bases from V and 3 bases from J, with 18 bases in between. The V gene's germline CDR1 is SGHAT and CDR2 FQNNGV. The CDR3 protein is CASSSRQFLVEETQYF. The CDR3 nucleotides read TGTGCCAGCAGCTCGCGACAGTTTTTAGTGGAAGAGACCCAGTACTTC.

The rearrangement links TRBV18 to TRBJ1-2, with D perhaps matching TRBD1 (6 bases). Germline V gene sequence: CDR1 KGHSH, CDR2 LQKENI. The CDR3 length is 15 residues. V shed 3 bases and J shed 2 bases, with 13 bases lying between them. CDR3 sequence reads: CASSPGGHRNYGYTF. The CDR3, as DNA: TGTGCCAGCTCACCGGGGGGGCACCGCAACTATGGCTACACCTTC.

The count of this clone is one. V and J are TRBV27 and TRBJ2-5; 7 nucleotides match TRBD2. Germline assignment: CDR1 MNHEY and CDR2 SMNVEV (reference sequence). There are 16 residues in the CDR3. V shed 1 base and J 4 bases; nucleotides not matched to a gene: 9. CDR3 sequence (DNA): TGTGCCAGCAGTTTATATGGGGAGGGAGGGAGAGAGACCCAGTACTTC. Amino acids: CASSLYGEGGRETQYF.

The J gene is TRBJ2-3, the V gene TRBV2, with 10 bases identical to TRBD2. After removal of 7 bases from V and 4 bases from J, the junction contained 5 bases not matched to a gene. Germline V lookup: CDR1 SNHLY, CDR2 FYNNEI. CDR3 length: 14 residues. The CDR3 loop reads CASNSGRWSDTQYF. For the CDR3, the DNA is TGTGCCAGCAATAGCGGGAGGTGGTCAGATACGCAGTATTTT. The variable domain in full, with the rest retrieved from reference TRBV2 and TRBJ2-3, is EPEVTQTPSHQVTQMGQEVILRCVPISNHLYFYWYRQILGQKVEFLVSFYNNEISEKSEIFDDQFSVERPDGSNFTLKIRSTKLEDSAMYFCASNSGRWSDTQYFGPGTRLTVL.

The chain carries TRBV7-3 and TRBJ2-3, with D perhaps TRBD2 (5 bases). Germline values: CDR1 SGHTA, CDR2 FQGTGA. Deletions cut 3 bases from V and 0 bases from J, with 10 bases between. The CDR3 is 15 amino acids. The CDR3 DNA sequence: TGTGCCAGCAGCTTCGGGATTACTAGCACAGATACGCAGTATTTT. As protein: CASSFGITSTDTQYF.

The V call is TRBV30, the J call TRBJ2-2, with TRBD2 matching over 15 bases. The CDR3 runs to 17 residues. Germline values: CDR1 GTSNPN, CDR2 SVGIG (reference sequence). The ends lost 0 bases at V and 5 bases at J; junction bases unmatched: 4. CDR3 in amino acids: CAWSVRTSGRGTGELFF. CDR3 coding DNA: TGTGCCTGGAGTGTACGGACTAGCGGGAGGGGAACCGGGGAGCTGTTTTTT.

V usage is TRBV7-9 and J usage is TRBJ1-3; D remains unclear. Trimming removed 5 bases at V and 7 bases at J, with 15 bases between. This CDR3 is 14 amino acids long. CDR1 and CDR2 from the germline V gene are SEHNR and FQNEAQ (reference sequence). The CDR3 DNA follows: TGTGCCAGCAGCGAAAGCGGACGTCTCAACACCATATATTTT. This sequence encodes CASSESGRLNTIYF.

This sequence joins TRBV2 and TRBJ1-4; 10 bases map to TRBD1. V lost 0 bases, J lost 8 bases, and 12 bases stayed unmatched. This CDR3 comprises 18 residues. Germline V gene sequence: CDR1 SNHLY, CDR2 FYNNEI. The CDR3: CASSEALPGQGLSEKLFF. CDR3 sequence (DNA): TGTGCCAGCAGTGAAGCGCTTCCGGGACAGGGGTTGTCGGAAAAACTGTTTTTT.

V gene TRBV4-1 combines with J gene TRBJ2-7; 10 bases fit TRBD2. The length of the CDR3 is 16 residues. With V trimmed by 4 bases and J by 5 bases, 11 bases remained unmatched. Germline V gives CDR1 MGHRA, CDR2 YSYEKL. The CDR3 sequence is CASSPRAGGPSDEQYF. CDR3 sequence (DNA): TGCGCCAGCAGCCCTCGAGCGGGAGGGCCTTCCGACGAGCAGTACTTC.

This rearrangement joins TRBV5-1 to TRBJ1-1; TRBD1 is a possible D gene (5 bases). Trimming took off 3 bases at V and 7 bases at J, with 16 bases between the two ends. The CDR3 covers 14 residues. Germline V gene lookup returns CDR1 SGHRS and CDR2 YFSETQ. CDR3 DNA: TGCGCCAGCAGCTATACTCAGGGCGGCGGTGAAGCTTTCTTT. This gives the protein CASSYTQGGGEAFF.

This clone was seen a single time. Possible read error: a much larger clone is one base away. This sequence joins TRBV13 and TRBJ1-2; 9 bases align to TRBD1. Unmatched junction bases numbered 1, after V lost 1 base and J lost 4 bases. Germline V gives CDR1 PRHDT, CDR2 FYEKMQ (reference sequence). The CDR3 runs to 14 residues. For the CDR3, the DNA is TGTGCCAGCAGCTTAGAGACAGGGGGCTATGGCTACACCTTC. Protein product: CASSLETGGYGYTF.

The V call is TRBV6-1, the J call TRBJ1-1; D gene ambiguous. The V end was cut by 6 bases, the J end by 0 bases, with 8 bases between. The length of the CDR3 is 13 residues. From germline, CDR1 is MNHNS and CDR2 SASEGT. CDR3 residues: CASRPTVNTEAFF. CDR3 DNA sequence: TGTGCCAGCAGACCAACAGTGAACACTGAAGCTTTCTTT.

J is TRBJ2-1 and V is TRBV19, with a weak D call TRBD2 (6 bases). Looked up from germline, CDR1 is LNHDA and CDR2 is SQIVND (reference sequence). The CDR3 runs 11 residues. The V and J ends lost 5 bases and 9 bases respectively, with 8 bases between them. The CDR3 reads CASSVGGEQFF. CDR3 sequence (DNA): TGTGCCAGTAGTGTGGGAGGTGAGCAGTTCTTC.

The chain is built from TRBV5-1 and TRBJ2-7; perhaps TRBD1 as D (6 bases). Trimming removed 3 bases at V and 6 bases at J, with 16 bases between. Germline V gene sequence: CDR1 SGHRS, CDR2 YFSETQ. This CDR3 is 14 amino acids long. In nucleotides, the CDR3 is TGCGCCAGCAGCTCACAGGGAAGTCCCTCCGAGCAGTACTTC. It codes for CASSSQGSPSEQYF.

The chain recombines TRBV9 with TRBJ1-4, with TRBD1 matching over 9 bases. V was clipped by 0 bases and J by 5 bases; unmatched bases: 8. This CDR3 has 17 residues. Germline V CDR1 and CDR2: SGDLS, YYNGEE. The DNA for the CDR3 is TGTGCCAGCAGCGTAGAAGGAGGGACAGGGTGGAATGAAAAACTGTTTTTT. Its translation is CASSVEGGTGWNEKLFF.

The genes are TRBV4-1 and TRBJ2-3; D might be TRBD2 (5 bases). The CDR3 has 15 residues. Germline V lookup: CDR1 MGHRA, CDR2 YSYEKL. V lost 4 bases and J 5 bases, leaving 16 bases between the germline ends. CDR3 coding DNA: TGCGCCAGCAGCCCCCCCGGGAAGCTTGGAGATACGCAGTATTTT. Its protein is CASSPPGKLGDTQYF.

This chain joins TRBV18 and TRBJ2-6, with TRBD1 identical over 7 bases. The V gene end was trimmed by 0 bases and the J gene end by 0 bases; junction bases not matched to a gene: 5. CDR3 length: 18 amino acids. The germline CDR1 and CDR2 sequences are KGHSH and LQKENI. The CDR3, as DNA: TGTGCCAGCTCACCACCTAGAGGGACAGACTCTGGGGCCAACGTCCTGACTTTC. Translating it yields CASSPPRGTDSGANVLTF.

This chain uses TRBV29-1 with TRBJ1-2; 8 bases fit TRBD1. The CDR3 has 11 residues. Germline CDR1 SQVTM, CDR2 ANQGSEA. J was trimmed by 7 bases and V by 7 bases; bases with no gene match: 5. CDR3 region: CSARQGSGYTF. Written as DNA, the CDR3 is TGCAGCGCAAGACAGGGGTCTGGCTACACCTTC.

V gene TRBV14 combines with J gene TRBJ2-3; 11 positions agree with TRBD2. Germline CDR1 reads SGHDN; CDR2 reads FVKESK. This CDR3 region has 13 residues. After removal of 4 bases from V and 8 bases from J, the junction contained 2 bases not matched to a gene. In DNA, the CDR3 is TGTGCCAGCAGCCTCCTAGCGGGAGGTACGCAGTATTTT. Amino acid sequence: CASSLLAGGTQYF.

V and J are TRBV30 and TRBJ1-4; the match to TRBD1 covers 9 bases. The germline gives CDR1 GTSNPN, CDR2 SVGIG (reference sequence). After removal of 2 bases from V and 4 bases from J, the junction contained 5 bases not matched to a gene. The CDR3 is 15 residues long. The CDR3 sequence: CAWSPTGGINEKLFF. CDR3 nucleotide sequence: TGTGCCTGGAGTCCTACAGGGGGCATTAATGAAAAACTGTTTTTT.

The V call is TRBV11-2, the J call TRBJ2-7, with D possibly being TRBD1 (5 bases). The CDR3 consists of 13 residues. The V end was cut by 2 bases, the J end by 7 bases, with 12 bases between. The germline V gene encodes CDR1 SGHAT and CDR2 FQNNGV. This CDR3 is CASSLSQGGEQYF. CDR3 sequence (DNA): TGTGCCAGCAGCTTAAGCCAGGGCGGAGAGCAGTACTTC.

J is TRBJ2-2 and V is TRBV9; TRBD2 agrees at 7 bases. The CDR3 consists of 16 residues. Germline CDR1 SGDLS, CDR2 YYNGEE. V lost 0 bases to trimming and J lost 4 bases; unmatched junction nucleotides: 6. As DNA, the CDR3 is TGTGCCAGCAGCGTAGATGTGGGAGGGCGCACCGGGGAGCTGTTTTTT. This gives the protein CASSVDVGGRTGELFF.

The chain links TRBV6-4 to TRBJ2-1; 12 nucleotides line up with TRBD2. CDR1 and CDR2 from the germline V gene are MRHNA and SNTAGT. The CDR3 has 15 residues. V shed 4 bases and J 5 bases; nucleotides not matched to a gene: 3. The CDR3 loop is CASSASGRAHNEQFF. CDR3 DNA sequence: TGTGCCAGCAGTGCTAGCGGGAGGGCCCACAATGAGCAGTTCTTC.

The chain joins TRBV7-8 to TRBJ2-5; 12 bases match TRBD1. V lost 2 bases and J lost 4; bases outside the gene matches: 11. The germline gives CDR1 SGHVS, CDR2 FQNEAQ. The CDR3 has 18 amino acids. The CDR3 sequence is CASSLWKLGQGAGETQYF. In DNA, the CDR3 is TGTGCCAGCAGCTTATGGAAGTTGGGACAGGGGGCCGGAGAGACCCAGTACTTC. The full variable domain, completed using reference TRBV7-8 and TRBJ2-5, is GAGVSQSPRYKVAKRGQDVALRCDPISGHVSLFWYQQALGQGPEFLTYFQNEAQLDKSGLPSDRFFAERPEGSVSTLKIQRTQQEDSAVYLCASSLWKLGQGAGETQYFGPGTRLLVL.